The source of this T cell receptor beta chain is a study of CD8+ T cells in alopecia areata. Study-wide results and caveats: Within the top 100, expanded CD8+ clones significantly decreased with tofacitinib, as did scalp clonality. Scalp sample data also include resident alphabeta T cells from normal skin. During tofacitinib treatment, many expanded lesional clones remained in scalp and blood. Affected scalp, especially in alopecia totalis/universalis, had a higher clonality than normal scalp did.

Treatment reported: oral pan-JAK inhibitor, 5-10 mg twice daily. Remarks on this clone: Its antigen remains unidentified.

RNA extraction was followed by reverse transcription into cDNA, which acted as the sequencing template. The protocol was immunoSEQ multiplex PCR, while the TCRdb copy is restricted to in-frame clones and leaves out a portion. The sample shows about 120,000 clones, 50% to 55% of them seen only once. Germline CDR1 SNHLY, CDR2 FYNNEI. CDR3 length equals 13 residues. V gave up 2 bases and J gave up 10 bases; unmatched junction bases: 3. This specimen was CD4+ T cells sorted from blood, taken at week 4, from a patient treated with tofacitinib. This receptor was obtained from a human donor with alopecia areata. The chain couples TRBV2 to TRBJ2-4; 9 bases line up with TRBD2. This CDR3 is CASSEQAGGIQYF. The CDR3 coding sequence is TGTGCCAGCAGTGAACAGGCGGGGGGGATTCAGTACTTC.